This T cell receptor (beta chain) comes out of a study of chemoradiotherapy in HPV16-positive cancers. CDR3 length equals 16 residues. The V gene's germline CDR1 is SGHNT and CDR2 YENEEA. V was trimmed by 1 base and J by 0 bases, leaving 10 bases between them. Samples were taken several times over chemoradiotherapy. Sequencing used immunoSEQ multiplex PCR; TCRdb keeps in-frame clones, though not all of them. The sample lists 20,000 to 25,000 clones; around 87% were seen once. This TCR came from a human donor with HPV-associated anogenital cancer. This chain links TRBV11-3 with TRBJ1-3; D is possibly TRBD1 (5 bases). Specimen: blood, collected from a patient who underwent chemoradiotherapy. CDR3 loop: CASSLGLRGSGNTIYF. CDR3 DNA sequence: TGTGCCAGCAGCTTAGGTTTGAGGGGCTCTGGAAACACCATATATTTT.